This is a list of T cell receptor beta chains from one sample in a study of technical replicates of blood from several donors. Measured with immunoSEQ multiplex PCR; TCRdb has only the in-frame clones, and not every one. The sample shows 7,500 to 9,500 clones, 90% to 95% of them seen only once. Sequencing was done on a sample of PBMCs. The receptors derive from a human donor in good health. CDR3s include the opening cysteine and the closing phenylalanine or tryptophan. D genes are given only for firm matches. Only part of the rows carry a size: once, few, many, or a class if the clone is expanded.

clone_size,d_call,v_call,j_call,cdr3_nt,cdr3_aa
.,TRBD2,TRBV4-2,TRBJ2-3,TGTGCCAGCAGCCAAGGGACTAGCGTTACCACAGATACGCAGTATTTT,CASSQGTSVTTDTQYF
once,TRBD1,TRBV30,TRBJ1-1,TGTGCCTGGTCCGGGACAGATTACACTGAAGCTTTCTTT,CAWSGTDYTEAFF
.,TRBD1,TRBV6-1,TRBJ1-5,TGTGCCAGCAGTCCCACAGGGGGCGCAGGTCAGCCCCAGCATTTT,CASSPTGGAGQPQHF
.,TRBD1,TRBV18,TRBJ2-7,TGTGCCAGCTCATTTGATTGGGGACAGGGGACCTACGAGCAGTACTTC,CASSFDWGQGTYEQYF
.,.,TRBV6-1,TRBJ1-5,TGTGCCAGCAGAGGGCCGGCGGGCCAGCCCCAGCATTTT,CASRGPAGQPQHF
.,.,TRBV7-9,TRBJ2-1,TGTGCCAGCAGCCTCCGCGGGGCAGGAGAGCAGTTCTTC,CASSLRGAGEQFF
.,.,TRBV4-1,TRBJ2-2,TGCGCCAGCAGCCAAGATGGGGGGGCCTTGAACACCGGGGAGCTGTTTTTT,CASSQDGGALNTGELFF
.,.,TRBV19,TRBJ2-7,TGTGCCAGTAGTATGTTAGGGAGGTACGAGCAGTACTTC,CASSMLGRYEQYF
.,.,TRBV6-1,TRBJ2-7,TGTGCCAGCAGAAAGGGGGGGGCCGCCGCCTACGAGCAGTACTTC,CASRKGGAAAYEQYF
.,.,TRBV30,TRBJ1-4,TGTGCCTGGAAGGGGGATGAAAAACTGTTTTTT,CAWKGDEKLFF
.,.,TRBV28,TRBJ1-1,TGTGCCAGCAGTTCCATCTACATCACAGAGAACACTGAAGCTTTCTTT,CASSSIYITENTEAFF
.,.,TRBV28,TRBJ1-5,TGTGCCAGCAGTTTAGACCCAGGGGGCAATCAGCCCCAGCATTTT,CASSLDPGGNQPQHF
.,TRBD2,TRBV27,TRBJ2-7,TGTGCCAGCAGTTTATCCGCGGGAGGGGCCTACGAGCAGTACTTC,CASSLSAGGAYEQYF
.,.,TRBV21-1,TRBJ1-1,TGTGCCCCGGGGGGAGACACTGAAGCTTTCTTT,CAPGGDTEAFF